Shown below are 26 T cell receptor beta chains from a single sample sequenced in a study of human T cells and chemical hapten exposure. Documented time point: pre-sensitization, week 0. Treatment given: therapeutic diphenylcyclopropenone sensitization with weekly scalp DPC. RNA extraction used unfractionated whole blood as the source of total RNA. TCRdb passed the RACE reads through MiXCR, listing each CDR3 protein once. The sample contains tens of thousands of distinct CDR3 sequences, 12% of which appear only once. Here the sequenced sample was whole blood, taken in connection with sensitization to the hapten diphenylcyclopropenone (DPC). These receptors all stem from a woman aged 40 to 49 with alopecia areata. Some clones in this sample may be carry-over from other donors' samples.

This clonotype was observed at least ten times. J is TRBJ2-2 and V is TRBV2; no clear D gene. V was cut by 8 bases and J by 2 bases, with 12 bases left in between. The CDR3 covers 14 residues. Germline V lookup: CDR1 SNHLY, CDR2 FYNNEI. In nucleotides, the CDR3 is TGTGCCAGCCGGAGTCTCTTCAACACCGGGGAGCTGTTTTTT. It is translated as CASRSLFNTGELFF.

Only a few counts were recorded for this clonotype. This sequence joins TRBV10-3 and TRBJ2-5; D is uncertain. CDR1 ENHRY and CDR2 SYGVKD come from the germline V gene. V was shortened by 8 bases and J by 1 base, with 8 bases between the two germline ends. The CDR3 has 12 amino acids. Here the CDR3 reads CAIARSQETQYF. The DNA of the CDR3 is TGTGCCATCGCCAGATCCCAAGAGACCCAGTACTTC.

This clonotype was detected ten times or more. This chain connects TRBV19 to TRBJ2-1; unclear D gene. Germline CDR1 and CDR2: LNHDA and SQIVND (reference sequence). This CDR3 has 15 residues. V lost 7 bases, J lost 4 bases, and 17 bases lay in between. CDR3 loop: CASTVSFYAYNEQFF. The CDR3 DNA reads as TGTGCCAGTACCGTCTCCTTTTACGCTTACAATGAGCAGTTCTTC.

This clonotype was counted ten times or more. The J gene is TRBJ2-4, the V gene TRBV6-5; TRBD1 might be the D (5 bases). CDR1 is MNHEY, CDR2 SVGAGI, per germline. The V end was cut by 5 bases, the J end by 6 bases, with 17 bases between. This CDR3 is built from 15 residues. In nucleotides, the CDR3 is TGTGCCAGCAGTCCCTCCCAGGGATGGGGAAACATTCAGTACTTC. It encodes CASSPSQGWGNIQYF.

DNA for the CDR3: TGTGCCAGCAGACCGCCGGGACAGGGGATCACTGAAGCTTTCTTT. Translating it yields CASRPPGQGITEAFF. V and J are TRBV6-5 and TRBJ1-1, with 10 bases matching TRBD1. The CDR3 spans 15 residues. CDR1 and CDR2 from the germline V gene are MNHEY and SVGAGI. The V segment lost 6 bases and the J segment 4 bases; nucleotides outside the gene matches: 8.

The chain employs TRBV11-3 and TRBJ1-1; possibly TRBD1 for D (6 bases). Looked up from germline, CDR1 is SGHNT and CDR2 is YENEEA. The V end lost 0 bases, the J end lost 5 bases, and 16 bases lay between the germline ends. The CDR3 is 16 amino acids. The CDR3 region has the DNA TGTGCCAGCAGCTTAGATGGAAGGCAGGGGAAGACTGAAGCTTTCTTT. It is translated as CASSLDGRQGKTEAFF.

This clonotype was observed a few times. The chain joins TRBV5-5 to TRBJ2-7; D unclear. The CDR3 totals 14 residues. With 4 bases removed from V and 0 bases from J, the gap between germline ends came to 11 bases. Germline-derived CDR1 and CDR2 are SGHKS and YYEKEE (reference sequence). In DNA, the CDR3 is TGTGCCAGCAGCCTCAGGACGAGCTCCTACGAGCAGTACTTC. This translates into CASSLRTSSYEQYF.

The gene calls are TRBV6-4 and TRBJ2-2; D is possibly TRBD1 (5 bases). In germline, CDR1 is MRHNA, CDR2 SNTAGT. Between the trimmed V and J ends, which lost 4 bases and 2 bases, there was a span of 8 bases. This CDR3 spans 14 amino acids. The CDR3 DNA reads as TGTGCCAGCAGTGCCCAGGGTAACACCGGGGAGCTGTTTTTT. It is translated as CASSAQGNTGELFF.

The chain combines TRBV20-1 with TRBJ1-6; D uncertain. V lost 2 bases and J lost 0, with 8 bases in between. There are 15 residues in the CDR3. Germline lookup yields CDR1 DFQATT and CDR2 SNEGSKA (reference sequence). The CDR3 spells CSARRRLSYNSPLHF. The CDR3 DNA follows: TGCAGTGCTAGACGGCGCCTCTCCTATAATTCACCCCTCCACTTT.

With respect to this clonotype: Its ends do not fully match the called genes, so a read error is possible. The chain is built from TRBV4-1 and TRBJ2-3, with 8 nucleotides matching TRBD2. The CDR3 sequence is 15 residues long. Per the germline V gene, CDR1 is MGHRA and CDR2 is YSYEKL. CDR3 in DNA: TGCGCCAGCAGCCATAGAGCGGGAGTGTTAGATACGCAGTGTTTT. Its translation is CASSHRAGVLDTQCF.

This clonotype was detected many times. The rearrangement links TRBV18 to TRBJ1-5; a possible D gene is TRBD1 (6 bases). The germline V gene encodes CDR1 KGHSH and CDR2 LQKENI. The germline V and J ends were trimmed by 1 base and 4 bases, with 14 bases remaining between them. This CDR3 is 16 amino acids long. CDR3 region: CASSPRSGGGNQPQHF. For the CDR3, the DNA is TGTGCCAGCTCACCACGGTCCGGAGGGGGGAATCAGCCCCAGCATTTT.

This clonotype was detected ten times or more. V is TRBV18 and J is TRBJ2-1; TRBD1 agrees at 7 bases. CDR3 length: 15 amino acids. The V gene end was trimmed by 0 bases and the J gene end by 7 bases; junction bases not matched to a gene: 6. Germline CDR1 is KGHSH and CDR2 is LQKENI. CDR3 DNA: TGTGCCAGCTCACCACCTGACAGGGTCAGGAATGAGCAGTTCTTC. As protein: CASSPPDRVRNEQFF.

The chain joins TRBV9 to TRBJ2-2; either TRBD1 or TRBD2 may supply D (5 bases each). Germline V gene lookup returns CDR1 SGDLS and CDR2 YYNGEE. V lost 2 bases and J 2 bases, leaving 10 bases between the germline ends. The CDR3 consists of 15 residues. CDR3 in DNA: TGTGCCAGCAGCGTGTCGGGACGAAACACCGGGGAGCTGTTTTTT. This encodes CASSVSGRNTGELFF.

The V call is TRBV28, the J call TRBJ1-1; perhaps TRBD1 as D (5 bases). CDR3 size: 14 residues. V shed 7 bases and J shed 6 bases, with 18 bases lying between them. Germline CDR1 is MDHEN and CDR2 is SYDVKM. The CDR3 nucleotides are TGTGCCAGCAAGTCAAGGGGCGGCGTAGCTGAAGCTTTCTTT. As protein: CASKSRGGVAEAFF.

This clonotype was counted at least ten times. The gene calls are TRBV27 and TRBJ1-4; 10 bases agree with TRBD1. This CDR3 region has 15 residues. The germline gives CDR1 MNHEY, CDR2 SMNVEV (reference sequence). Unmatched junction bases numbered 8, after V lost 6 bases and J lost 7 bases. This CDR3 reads CASSRRDRGSEKLFF. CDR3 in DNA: TGTGCCAGCAGCCGAAGGGACAGGGGAAGTGAAAAACTGTTTTTT.

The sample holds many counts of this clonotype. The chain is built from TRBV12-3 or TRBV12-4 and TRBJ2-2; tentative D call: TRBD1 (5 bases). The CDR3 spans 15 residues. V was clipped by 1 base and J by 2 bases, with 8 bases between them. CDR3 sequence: CASSLVQGNTGELFF. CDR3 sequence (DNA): TGTGCCAGCAGTTTAGTGCAGGGTAACACCGGGGAGCTGTTTTTT.

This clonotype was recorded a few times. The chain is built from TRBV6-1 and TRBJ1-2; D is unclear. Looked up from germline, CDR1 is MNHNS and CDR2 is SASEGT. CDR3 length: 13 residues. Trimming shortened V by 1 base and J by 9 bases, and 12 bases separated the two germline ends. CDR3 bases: TGTGCCAGCAGTGAAGGAACAGCGTGGAGCTACACCTTC. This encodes CASSEGTAWSYTF.

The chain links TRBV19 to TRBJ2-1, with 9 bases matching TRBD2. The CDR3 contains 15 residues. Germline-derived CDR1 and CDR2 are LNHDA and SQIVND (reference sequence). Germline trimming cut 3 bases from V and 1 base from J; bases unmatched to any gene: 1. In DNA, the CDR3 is TGTGCCAGTAGTATTAGCGGGAGTTCCTACAATGAGCAGTTCTTC. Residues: CASSISGSSYNEQFF.

The CDR3 DNA follows: TGCGCCAGCAGCTTGGCCCCCTACGAGCAGTACTTC. It codes for CASSLAPYEQYF. The chain employs TRBV5-1 and TRBJ2-7; D not certain. The germline CDR1 and CDR2 sequences are SGHRS and YFSETQ. This CDR3 contains 12 residues. The V gene lost 0 bases and the J gene lost 2 bases, with 3 bases spanning the gap.

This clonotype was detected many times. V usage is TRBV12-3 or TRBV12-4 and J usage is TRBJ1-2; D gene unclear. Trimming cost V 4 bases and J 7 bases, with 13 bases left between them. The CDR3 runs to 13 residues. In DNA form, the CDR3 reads TGTGCCAGCAGTTCCCCTGCGAGCGGTGGCTACACCTTC. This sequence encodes CASSSPASGGYTF.

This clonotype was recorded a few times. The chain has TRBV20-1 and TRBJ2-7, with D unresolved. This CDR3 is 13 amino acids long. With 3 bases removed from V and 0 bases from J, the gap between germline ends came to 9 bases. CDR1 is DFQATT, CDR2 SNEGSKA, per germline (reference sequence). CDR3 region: CSARGSVSYEQYF. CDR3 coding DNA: TGCAGTGCTAGGGGGTCCGTCTCCTACGAGCAGTACTTC.

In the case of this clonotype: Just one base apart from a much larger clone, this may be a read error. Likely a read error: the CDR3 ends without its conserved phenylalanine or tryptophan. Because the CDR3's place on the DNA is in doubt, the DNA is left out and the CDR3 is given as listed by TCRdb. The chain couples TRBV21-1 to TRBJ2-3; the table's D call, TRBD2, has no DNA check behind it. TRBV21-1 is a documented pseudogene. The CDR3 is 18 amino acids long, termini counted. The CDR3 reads CASSKLPDGGTGADTQYL.

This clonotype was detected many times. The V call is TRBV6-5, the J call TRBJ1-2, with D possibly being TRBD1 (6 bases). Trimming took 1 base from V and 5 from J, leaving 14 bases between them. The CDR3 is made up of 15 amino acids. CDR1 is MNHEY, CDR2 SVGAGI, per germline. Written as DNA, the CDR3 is TGTGCCAGCAGTTACTTGAGACAGGCCGTATATGGCTACACCTTC. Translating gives CASSYLRQAVYGYTF.

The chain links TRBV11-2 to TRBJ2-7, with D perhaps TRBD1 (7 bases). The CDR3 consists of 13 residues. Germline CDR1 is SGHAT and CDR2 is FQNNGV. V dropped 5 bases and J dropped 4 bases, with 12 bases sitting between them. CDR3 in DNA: TGTGCCAGCAGCAACCAGGGGGGTTACGAGCAGTACTTC. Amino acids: CASSNQGGYEQYF.

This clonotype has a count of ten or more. The DNA of the CDR3 is TGTGCCAGCAGCGTTAGTAGCGGACAGACCCAGTACTTC. Translating gives CASSVSSGQTQYF. The genes are TRBV5-6 and TRBJ2-5, with D maybe TRBD2 (6 bases). V lost 4 bases to trimming and J lost 6 bases, with 13 bases between them. Per germline, CDR1 SGHDT and CDR2 YYEEEE. The CDR3 consists of 13 residues.

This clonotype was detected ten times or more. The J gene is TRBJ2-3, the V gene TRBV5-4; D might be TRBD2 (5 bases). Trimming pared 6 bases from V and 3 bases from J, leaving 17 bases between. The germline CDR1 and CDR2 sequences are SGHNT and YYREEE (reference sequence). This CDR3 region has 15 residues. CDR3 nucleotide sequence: TGTGCCAGCACTCCTACTAGACAAACGACAGATACGCAGTATTTT. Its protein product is CASTPTRQTTDTQYF.